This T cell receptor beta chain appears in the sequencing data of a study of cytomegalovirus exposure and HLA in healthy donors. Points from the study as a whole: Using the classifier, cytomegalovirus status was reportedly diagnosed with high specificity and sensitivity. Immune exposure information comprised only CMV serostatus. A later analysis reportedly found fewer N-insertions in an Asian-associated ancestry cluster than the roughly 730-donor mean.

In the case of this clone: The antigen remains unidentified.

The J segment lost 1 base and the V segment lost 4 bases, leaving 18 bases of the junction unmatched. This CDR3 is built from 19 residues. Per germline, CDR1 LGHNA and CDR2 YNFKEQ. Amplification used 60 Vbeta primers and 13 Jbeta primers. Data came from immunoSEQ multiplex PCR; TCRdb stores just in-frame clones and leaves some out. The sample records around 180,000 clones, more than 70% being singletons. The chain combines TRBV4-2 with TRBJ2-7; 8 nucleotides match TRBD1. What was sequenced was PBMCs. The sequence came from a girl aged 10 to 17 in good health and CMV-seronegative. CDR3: CASSPRPDRGKGVSYEQYF. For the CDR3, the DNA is TGTGCCAGCAGCCCACGGCCCGACAGGGGTAAGGGTGTTTCCTACGAGCAGTACTTC.